What follows is one T cell receptor (beta chain) and its context. The antigen is not known. Trimming stripped 4 bases from V and 15 bases from J, with 15 bases between. CDR1 and CDR2 (germline): WNHNN, SYGVQD (reference sequence). The CDR3 extends over 12 amino acids. Here immunoSEQ multiplex PCR was the method, and the copy in TCRdb shows in-frame clones only, minus some. Of approximately 120,000 clones in the sample, approximately 87% are singletons; the top ten hold 4.4%. This sample stems from a study of T cell responses to AZD1222 COVID-19 vaccine. Findings of the study overall: In the spike-specific TCR repertoire, nearly half reportedly target unmutated variant regions. Sampling captured repertoires only after the peak T cell response. Increases in Spike-specific TCR breadth and depth were seen after two AZD1222 doses. Among AZD1222 vaccinees, only six or seven were seropositive at baseline.

The chain is built from TRBV10-1 and TRBJ1-4; the D gene is possibly TRBD1 (5 bases). The sequencing here drew on peripheral blood, taken 28 days after the second AZD1222 dose. This TCR derives from an adult who received the AZD1222 COVID-19 vaccine. For the CDR3, the DNA is TGCGCCAGCAGTGGTAAGGGGAAAGAAGTGTTTTTT. It specifies CASSGKGKEVFF.